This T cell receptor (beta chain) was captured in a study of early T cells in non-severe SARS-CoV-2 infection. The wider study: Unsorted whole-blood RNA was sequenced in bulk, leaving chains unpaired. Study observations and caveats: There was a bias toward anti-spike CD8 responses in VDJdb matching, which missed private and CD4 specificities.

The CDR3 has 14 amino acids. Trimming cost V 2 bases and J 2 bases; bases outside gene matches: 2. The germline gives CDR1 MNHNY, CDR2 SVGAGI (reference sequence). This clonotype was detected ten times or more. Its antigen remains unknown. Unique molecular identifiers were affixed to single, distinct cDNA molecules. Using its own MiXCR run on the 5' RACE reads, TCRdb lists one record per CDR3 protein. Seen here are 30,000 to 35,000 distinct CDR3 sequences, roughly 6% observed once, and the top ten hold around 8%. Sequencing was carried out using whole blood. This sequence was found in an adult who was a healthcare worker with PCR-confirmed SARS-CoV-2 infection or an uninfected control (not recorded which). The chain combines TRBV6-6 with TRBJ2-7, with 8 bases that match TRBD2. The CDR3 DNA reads TGTGCCAGCAGTTACGCGGGACTAGCCTACGAGCAGTACTTC. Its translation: CASSYAGLAYEQYF.